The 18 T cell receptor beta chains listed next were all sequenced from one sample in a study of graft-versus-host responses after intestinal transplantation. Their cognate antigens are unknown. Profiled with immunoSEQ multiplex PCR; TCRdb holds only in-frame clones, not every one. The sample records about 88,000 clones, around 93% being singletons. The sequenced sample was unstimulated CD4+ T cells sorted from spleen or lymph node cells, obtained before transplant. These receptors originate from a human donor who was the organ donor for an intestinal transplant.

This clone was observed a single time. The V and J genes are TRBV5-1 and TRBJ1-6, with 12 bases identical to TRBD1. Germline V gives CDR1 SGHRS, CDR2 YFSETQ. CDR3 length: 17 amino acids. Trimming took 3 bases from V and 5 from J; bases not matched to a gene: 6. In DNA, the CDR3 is TGCGCCAGCAGCTGGAGGGGACAGGGGGCTCATAATTCACCCCTCCACTTT. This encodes CASSWRGQGAHNSPLHF. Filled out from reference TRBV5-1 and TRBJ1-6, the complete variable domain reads KAGVTQTPRYLIKTRGQQVTLSCSPISGHRSVSWYQQTPGQGLQFLFEYFSETQRNKGNFPGRFSGRQFSNSRSEMNVSTLELGDSALYLCASSWRGQGAHNSPLHFGNGTRLTVT.

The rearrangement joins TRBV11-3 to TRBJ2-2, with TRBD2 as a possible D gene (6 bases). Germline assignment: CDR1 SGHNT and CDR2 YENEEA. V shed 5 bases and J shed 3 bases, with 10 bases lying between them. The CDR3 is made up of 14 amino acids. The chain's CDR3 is CASSQSGYTGELFF. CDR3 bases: TGTGCCAGCAGCCAGAGCGGGTACACCGGGGAGCTGTTTTTT.

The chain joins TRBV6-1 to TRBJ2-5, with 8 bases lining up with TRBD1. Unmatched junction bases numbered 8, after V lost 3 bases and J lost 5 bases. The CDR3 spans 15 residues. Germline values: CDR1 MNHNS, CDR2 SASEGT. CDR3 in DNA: TGTGCCAGCAGTGACCGGACAGGGCGTGGGGAGACCCAGTACTTC. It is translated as CASSDRTGRGETQYF.

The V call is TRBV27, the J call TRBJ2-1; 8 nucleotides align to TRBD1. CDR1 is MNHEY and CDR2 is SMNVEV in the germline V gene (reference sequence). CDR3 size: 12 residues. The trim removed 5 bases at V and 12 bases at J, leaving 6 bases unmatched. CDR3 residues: CASSPLTGGQFF. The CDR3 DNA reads TGTGCCAGCAGTCCCTTAACAGGGGGGCAGTTCTTC.

CDR3 residues: CASNWGKSGTSGVNEQFF. The CDR3 nucleotides read TGTGCCAGCAACTGGGGCAAGTCCGGGACTAGCGGGGTGAATGAGCAGTTCTTC. The chain links TRBV2 to TRBJ2-1, with 13 bases lining up with TRBD2. Germline values: CDR1 SNHLY, CDR2 FYNNEI. V shed 7 bases and J 7 bases; nucleotides not matched to a gene: 16. The CDR3 is 18 residues long.

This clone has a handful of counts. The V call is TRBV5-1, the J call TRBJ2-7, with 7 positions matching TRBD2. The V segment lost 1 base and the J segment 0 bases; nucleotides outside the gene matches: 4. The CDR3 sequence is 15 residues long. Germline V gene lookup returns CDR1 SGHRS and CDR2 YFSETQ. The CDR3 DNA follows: TGCGCCAGCAGCTTGCGGCGGGGGAACTCCTACGAGCAGTACTTC. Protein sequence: CASSLRRGNSYEQYF.

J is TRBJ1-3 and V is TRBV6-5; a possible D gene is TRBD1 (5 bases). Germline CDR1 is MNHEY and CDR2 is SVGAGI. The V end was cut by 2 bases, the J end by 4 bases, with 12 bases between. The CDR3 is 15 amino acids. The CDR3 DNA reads TGTGCCAGCAGTTACGCCAAGGGGCCAGGAAACACCATATATTTT. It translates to CASSYAKGPGNTIYF.

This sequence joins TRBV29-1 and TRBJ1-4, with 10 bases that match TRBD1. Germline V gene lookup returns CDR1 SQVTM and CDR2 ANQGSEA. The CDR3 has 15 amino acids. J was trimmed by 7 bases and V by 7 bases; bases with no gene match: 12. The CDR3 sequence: CSAGQGSNPGEKLFF. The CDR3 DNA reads TGCAGCGCGGGACAGGGGTCAAATCCGGGTGAAAAACTGTTTTTT.

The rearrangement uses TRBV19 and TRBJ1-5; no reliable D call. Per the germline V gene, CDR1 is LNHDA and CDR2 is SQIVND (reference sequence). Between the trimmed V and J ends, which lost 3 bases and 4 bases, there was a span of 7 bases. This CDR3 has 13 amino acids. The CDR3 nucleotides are TGTGCCAGTAGTATTAGAGGGAATCAGCCCCAGCATTTT. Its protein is CASSIRGNQPQHF.

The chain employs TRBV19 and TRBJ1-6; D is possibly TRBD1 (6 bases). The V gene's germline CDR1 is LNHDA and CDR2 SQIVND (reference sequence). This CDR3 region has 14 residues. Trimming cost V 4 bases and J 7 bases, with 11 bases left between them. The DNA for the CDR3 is TGTGCCAGTAGTAGAACAGGGAAAAATTCACCCCTCCACTTT. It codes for CASSRTGKNSPLHF.

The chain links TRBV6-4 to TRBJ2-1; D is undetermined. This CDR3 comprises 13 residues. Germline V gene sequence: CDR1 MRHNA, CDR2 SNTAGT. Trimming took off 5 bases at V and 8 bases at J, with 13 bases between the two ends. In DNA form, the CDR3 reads TGTGCCAGCAGTCTGGCTAGAACACATGAGCAGTTCTTC. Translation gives CASSLARTHEQFF.

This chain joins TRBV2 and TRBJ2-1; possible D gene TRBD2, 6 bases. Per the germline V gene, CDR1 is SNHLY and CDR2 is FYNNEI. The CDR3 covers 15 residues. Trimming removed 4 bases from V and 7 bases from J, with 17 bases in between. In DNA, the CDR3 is TGTGCCAGCAGTGTAAGGCAGGGTGGGAGGAATGAGCAGTTCTTC. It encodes CASSVRQGGRNEQFF.

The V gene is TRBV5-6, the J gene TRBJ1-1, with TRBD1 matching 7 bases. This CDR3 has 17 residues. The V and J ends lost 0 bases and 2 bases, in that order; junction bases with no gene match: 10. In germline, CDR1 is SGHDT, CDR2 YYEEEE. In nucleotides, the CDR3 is TGTGCCAGCAGCTTGGGTGCAATAAGGGGGCGAAACACTGAAGCTTTCTTT. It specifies CASSLGAIRGRNTEAFF.

Written as DNA, the CDR3 is TGTGCCAGCGAAACGACTAGCGGGGCCCATGGCCGGGAGCTGTTTTTT. Amino acids: CASETTSGAHGRELFF. This rearrangement joins TRBV2 to TRBJ2-2; 11 bases are shared with TRBD2. Trimming took 8 bases from V and 9 from J; bases not matched to a gene: 14. CDR1 and CDR2 from the germline V gene are SNHLY and FYNNEI. CDR3 length: 16 residues.

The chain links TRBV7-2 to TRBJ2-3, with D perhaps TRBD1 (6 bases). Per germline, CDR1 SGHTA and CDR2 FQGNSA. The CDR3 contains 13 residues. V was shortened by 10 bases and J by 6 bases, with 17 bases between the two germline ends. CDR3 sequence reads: CAIQKQGSDTQYF. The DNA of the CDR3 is TGTGCCATACAAAAACAGGGTTCGGATACGCAGTATTTT.

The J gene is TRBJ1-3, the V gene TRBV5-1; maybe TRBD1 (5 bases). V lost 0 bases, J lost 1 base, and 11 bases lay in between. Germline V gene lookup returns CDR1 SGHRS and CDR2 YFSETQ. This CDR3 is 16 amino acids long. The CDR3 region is CASSLEWGRSGNTIYF. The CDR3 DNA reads TGCGCCAGCAGCTTGGAGTGGGGGAGGTCTGGAAACACCATATATTTT. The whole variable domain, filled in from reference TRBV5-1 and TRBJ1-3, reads KAGVTQTPRYLIKTRGQQVTLSCSPISGHRSVSWYQQTPGQGLQFLFEYFSETQRNKGNFPGRFSGRQFSNSRSEMNVSTLELGDSALYLCASSLEWGRSGNTIYFGEGSWLTVV.

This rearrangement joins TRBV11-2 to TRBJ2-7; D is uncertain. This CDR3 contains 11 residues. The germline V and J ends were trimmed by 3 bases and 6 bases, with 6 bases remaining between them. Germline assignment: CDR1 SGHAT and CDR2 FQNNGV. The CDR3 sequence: CASSLSSEQYF. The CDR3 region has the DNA TGTGCCAGCAGCTTGTCTAGCGAGCAGTACTTC. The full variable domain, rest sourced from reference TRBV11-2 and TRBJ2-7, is EAGVAQSPRYKIIEKRQSVAFWCNPISGHATLYWYQQILGQGPKLLIQFQNNGVVDDSQLPKDRFSAERLKGVDSTLKIQPAKLEDSAVYLCASSLSSEQYFGPGTRLTVT.

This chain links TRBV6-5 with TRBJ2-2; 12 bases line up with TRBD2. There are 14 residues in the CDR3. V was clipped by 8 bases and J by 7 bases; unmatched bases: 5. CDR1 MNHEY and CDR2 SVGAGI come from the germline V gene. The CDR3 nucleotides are TGTGCCAGCGGTCGGACTAGCGGGATCGGGGAGCTGTTTTTT. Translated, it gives CASGRTSGIGELFF.